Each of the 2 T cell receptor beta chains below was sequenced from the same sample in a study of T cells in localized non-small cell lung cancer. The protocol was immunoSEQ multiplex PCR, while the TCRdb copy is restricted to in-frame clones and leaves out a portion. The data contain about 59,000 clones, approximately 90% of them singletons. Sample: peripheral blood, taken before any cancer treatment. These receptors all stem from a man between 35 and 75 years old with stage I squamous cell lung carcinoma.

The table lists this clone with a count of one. CDR3 DNA: TGTGCCAGCAGCGAACATCCCGAGAACAATGAGCAGTTCTTC. Amino acids: CASSEHPENNEQFF. This chain joins TRBV9 and TRBJ2-1, with D uncertain. From germline, CDR1 is SGDLS and CDR2 YYNGEE. There are 14 residues in the CDR3. Trimming stripped 3 bases from V and 5 bases from J, with 12 bases between.

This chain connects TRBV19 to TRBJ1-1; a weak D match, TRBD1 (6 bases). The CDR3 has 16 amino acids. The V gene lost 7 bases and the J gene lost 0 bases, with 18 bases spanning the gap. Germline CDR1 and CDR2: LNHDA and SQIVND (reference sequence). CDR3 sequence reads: CASTLRGALLNTEAFF. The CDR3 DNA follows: TGTGCCAGTACTCTTCGGGGGGCCCTCCTGAACACTGAAGCTTTCTTT.